This T cell receptor (beta chain) was found in a study of blood T cell repertoires in COVID-19. Study-level information: Nucleic acid was either cDNA or gDNA, and it came from T cells, B-cell-depleted T cells, or PBMCs.

Authors' processing steps: Estimated nucleated cell counts came from reference gene primer amplification. TCRdb keeps only in-frame clones here, not all; method: immunoSEQ multiplex PCR. V and J calls and clone size follow that table, whereas D and trimming were derived from the DNA. This table has 50,000 to 65,000 clones, roughly 87% appearing once. This clone was found a few times. Trimming pared 1 base from V and 4 bases from J, leaving 16 bases between. The CDR3 has 16 amino acids. CDR1 is SGDLS and CDR2 is YYNGEE in the germline V gene. The chain is built from TRBV9 and TRBJ2-3, with D unclear. Input material: peripheral blood. This TCR came from a woman aged 55-70 years with acute or convalescent COVID-19. This CDR3 is CASSVTYGSPADTQYF. DNA for the CDR3: TGTGCCAGCAGCGTAACTTACGGTTCGCCTGCAGATACGCAGTATTTT.